This passage covers 30 T cell receptor beta chains from one sample sequenced in a study of blood T cell repertoires in COVID-19. The repertoire was sequenced with immunoSEQ multiplex PCR; TCRdb's copy has only in-frame clones and lacks some. This sample has around 200,000 clones, with around three quarters found just once. The sample comprised peripheral blood. The origin of the receptors is a woman aged 70-85 years with acute or convalescent COVID-19.

The chain carries TRBV9 and TRBJ2-7; 7 nucleotides agree with TRBD2. This CDR3 is 14 amino acids long. J gave up 5 bases and V 0 bases, and 5 bases lay outside the gene matches. Germline lookup yields CDR1 SGDLS and CDR2 YYNGEE. As DNA, the CDR3 is TGTGCCAGCAGCGTAGGCGGGAGACGCGACGAGCAGTACTTC. Its translation is CASSVGGRRDEQYF.

This clone was seen a few times. This rearrangement joins TRBV10-2 to TRBJ1-1; TRBD1 matches 7 bases. Germline CDR1 is WSHSY and CDR2 is SAAADI. After removal of 8 bases from V and 5 bases from J, the junction contained 8 bases not matched to a gene. CDR3 length: 13 amino acids. The chain's CDR3 is CASSTTGKTEAFF. The CDR3 DNA sequence: TGCGCCAGCTCTACGACAGGGAAGACTGAAGCTTTCTTT.

Regarding this clone: Within the sample, other DNA sequences also encode this same CDR3. This chain joins TRBV30 and TRBJ2-7, with D perhaps matching TRBD1 (5 bases). The CDR3 is 13 amino acids. The V and J ends lost 5 bases and 2 bases respectively, with 13 bases between them. In germline, CDR1 is GTSNPN, CDR2 SVGIG (reference sequence). The CDR3 is CAWGQGGTYEQYF. DNA for the CDR3: TGTGCCTGGGGCCAGGGCGGTACCTACGAGCAGTACTTC.

This chain joins TRBV10-3 and TRBJ2-1; D ambiguous. This CDR3 is built from 16 residues. V lost 3 bases, J lost 0 bases, and 12 bases lay in between. CDR1 is ENHRY, CDR2 SYGVKD, per germline. In nucleotides, the CDR3 is TGTGCCATCAGTGATGTTTCAATCGGCTCCTACAATGAGCAGTTCTTC. Translating it yields CAISDVSIGSYNEQFF.

This chain joins TRBV11-3 and TRBJ2-2; TRBD2 might be the D (6 bases). Germline V gives CDR1 SGHNT, CDR2 YENEEA. V lost 4 bases and J lost 5, with 11 bases in between. The CDR3 sequence is 14 residues long. The CDR3 is CASSSGGPTGELFF. CDR3 DNA sequence: TGTGCCAGCAGCTCCGGAGGGCCGACCGGGGAGCTGTTTTTT.

J is TRBJ1-3 and V is TRBV6-5; D is unresolved. The CDR3 runs to 15 residues. CDR1 and CDR2 (germline): MNHEY, SVGAGI. Trimming took 6 bases from V and 0 from J, leaving 12 bases between them. CDR3 residues: CASSLQQSSGNTIYF. As DNA, the CDR3 is TGTGCCAGCAGCCTCCAACAGAGCTCTGGAAACACCATATATTTT.

The chain has TRBV15 and TRBJ2-7; D may be TRBD2 (6 bases). The V gene's germline CDR1 is LNHNV and CDR2 YYDKDF (reference sequence). This CDR3 spans 18 amino acids. Deletions cut 0 bases from V and 0 bases from J, with 18 bases between. The CDR3 DNA is TGTGCCACCAGCAGAGATTGGCGTGGAGGGCTGAGCTCCTACGAGCAGTACTTC. Translating gives CATSRDWRGGLSSYEQYF.

This clone was seen only a few times. The chain carries TRBV10-3 and TRBJ2-7; D not certain. The germline V and J ends were trimmed by 0 bases and 2 bases, with 8 bases remaining between them. This CDR3 is 14 amino acids long. Germline-derived CDR1 and CDR2 are ENHRY and SYGVKD. The DNA for the CDR3 is TGTGCCATCAGTGAGTCTCGTCCCGCCTACGAGCAGTACTTC. It is translated as CAISESRPAYEQYF.

This chain joins TRBV6-5 and TRBJ1-1; D is uncertain. Germline CDR1 is MNHEY and CDR2 is SVGAGI. This CDR3 is 13 amino acids long. V was clipped by 5 bases and J by 1 base, with 8 bases between them. CDR3 nucleotides: TGTGCCAGCAGTCCTAGAAAGAACACTGAAGCTTTCTTT. Translation gives CASSPRKNTEAFF.

CDR3 sequence (DNA): TGTGCCAGCAGCTCCCGGGACAGGGGCCTGAACACCGGGGAGCTGTTTTTT. Translating gives CASSSRDRGLNTGELFF. This chain joins TRBV5-6 and TRBJ2-2; 10 nucleotides match TRBD1. The germline V gene has CDR1 SGHDT and CDR2 YYEEEE. CDR3 length: 17 amino acids. The J segment lost 1 base and the V segment lost 3 bases, leaving 6 bases of the junction unmatched.

The table lists this clone with a few counts. The genes are TRBV29-1 and TRBJ1-1, with D unresolved. V was pared by 4 bases and J by 4 bases, with 13 bases between. Per the germline V gene, CDR1 is SQVTM and CDR2 is ANQGSEA. This CDR3 has 13 amino acids. The CDR3 sequence is CSVGMGLGTEAFF. The CDR3 DNA reads TGCAGCGTTGGCATGGGCTTGGGCACTGAAGCTTTCTTT.

This rearrangement joins TRBV6-6 to TRBJ1-6, with 9 bases lining up with TRBD1. CDR1 and CDR2 (germline): MNHNY, SVGAGI (reference sequence). The CDR3 is 17 residues long. J lost 7 bases, V lost 6 bases, and 13 bases had no gene match. CDR3 sequence: CASSRKQGQGQNSPLHF. CDR3 nucleotides: TGTGCCAGCAGCCGAAAACAGGGACAGGGCCAAAATTCACCCCTCCACTTT.

This clone was counted a few times. This chain joins TRBV3-1 (or the pseudogene TRBV3-2) and TRBJ1-3; unclear D gene. Trimming pared 3 bases from V and 0 bases from J, leaving 6 bases between. Germline values: CDR1 LGHDT, CDR2 YNNKEL (reference sequence). CDR3 length: 14 amino acids. CDR3 DNA: TGTGCCAGCAGCCAGAGAGGCTCTGGAAACACCATATATTTT. Protein sequence: CASSQRGSGNTIYF.

The V and J genes are TRBV19 and TRBJ2-5, with D maybe TRBD2 (6 bases). CDR3 length: 13 amino acids. V lost 5 bases, J lost 1 base, and 8 bases lay in between. Germline CDR1 is LNHDA and CDR2 is SQIVND (reference sequence). The CDR3: CASSRDFQETQYF. The CDR3 DNA reads TGTGCCAGTAGTCGGGACTTCCAAGAGACCCAGTACTTC.

The chain recombines TRBV6-6 with TRBJ1-4, with unresolved D. The germline CDR1 and CDR2 sequences are MNHNY and SVGAGI (reference sequence). Trimming left V 2 bases short and J 6 bases short, with 4 bases between. There are 12 residues in the CDR3. The CDR3 bases are TGTGCCAGCAGTTACGCGGATGAAAAACTGTTTTTT. It translates to CASSYADEKLFF.

The CDR3 nucleotides read TGTGCCAGCAGTTTTGGGCTCGATCCAGATACGCAGTATTTT. Protein product: CASSFGLDPDTQYF. The chain is built from TRBV28 and TRBJ2-3; D gene ambiguous. The length of the CDR3 is 14 residues. Germline V gene lookup returns CDR1 MDHEN and CDR2 SYDVKM. The V end was cut by 3 bases, the J end by 4 bases, with 11 bases between.

This clone was seen just once. This chain uses TRBV5-1 with TRBJ1-1; TRBD1 matches 7 bases. V lost 4 bases to trimming and J lost 5 bases; unmatched junction nucleotides: 8. Per germline, CDR1 SGHRS and CDR2 YFSETQ. The CDR3 extends over 14 amino acids. In DNA form, the CDR3 reads TGCGCCAGCAGCGTCATATCAGGGGGGACTGAAGCTTTCTTT. Translation: CASSVISGGTEAFF.

J is TRBJ2-3 and V is TRBV3-1 (or the pseudogene TRBV3-2); the D gene is possibly TRBD2 (5 bases). The length of the CDR3 is 14 residues. The V end lost 7 bases, the J end lost 1 base, and 12 bases lay between the germline ends. Germline CDR1 LGHDT, CDR2 YNNKEL (reference sequence). The CDR3 reads CASTKSGGTDTQYF. Written as DNA, the CDR3 is TGTGCCAGCACTAAGAGCGGAGGCACAGATACGCAGTATTTT.

The chain recombines TRBV3-1 (or the pseudogene TRBV3-2) with TRBJ2-1; TRBD2 agrees at 8 bases. Looked up from germline, CDR1 is LGHDT and CDR2 is YNNKEL (reference sequence). The CDR3 has 16 residues. Trimming at V came to 5 bases and at J to 5 bases, leaving 11 bases not matched to a gene. Written as DNA, the CDR3 is TGTGCCAGCAGCGGAAGTGGGCTAGCGGGCCACAATGAGCAGTTCTTC. This gives the protein CASSGSGLAGHNEQFF.

This clone was picked up one time. The V call is TRBV3-1 (or the pseudogene TRBV3-2), the J call TRBJ1-6; 9 bases are shared with TRBD1. This CDR3 region has 15 residues. Germline V lookup: CDR1 LGHDT, CDR2 YNNKEL (reference sequence). The ends lost 4 bases at V and 10 bases at J; junction bases unmatched: 8. This CDR3 is CASSPGTGLDSPLHF. In DNA form, the CDR3 reads TGTGCCAGCAGCCCCGGGACAGGGCTAGACTCACCCCTCCACTTT.

The chain links TRBV19 to TRBJ2-1, with D perhaps matching TRBD1 (6 bases). Trimming removed 9 bases at V and 0 bases at J, with 15 bases between. The CDR3 contains 15 residues. Germline assignment: CDR1 LNHDA and CDR2 SQIVND (reference sequence). As DNA, the CDR3 is TGTGCCAGCTTGGGGGCAGGGAGCTCCTACAATGAGCAGTTCTTC. Translated: CASLGAGSSYNEQFF. Full variable domain (rest looked up from reference TRBV19 and TRBJ2-1): DGGITQSPKYLFRKEGQNVTLSCEQNLNHDAMYWYRQDPGQGLRLIYYSQIVNDFQKGDIAEGYSVSREKKESFPLTVTSAQKNPTAFYLCASLGAGSSYNEQFFGPGTRLTVL.

The genes are TRBV4-1 and TRBJ1-2, with 7 positions matching TRBD1. This CDR3 is 13 amino acids long. CDR1 is MGHRA and CDR2 is YSYEKL in the germline V gene. V lost 4 bases and J lost 5; bases outside the gene matches: 4. The CDR3: CASSPGTAYGYTF. The DNA of the CDR3 is TGCGCCAGCAGCCCCGGGACAGCGTATGGCTACACCTTC.

The V gene is TRBV25-1, the J gene TRBJ1-1; no clear D gene. V was clipped by 1 base and J by 3 bases, with 6 bases between them. This CDR3 contains 13 residues. Germline CDR1 and CDR2: MGHDK and SYGVNS. The CDR3 here is CASSEWSDTEAFF. The CDR3 bases are TGTGCCAGCAGTGAATGGAGCGACACTGAAGCTTTCTTT.

V usage is TRBV2 and J usage is TRBJ2-7; the match to TRBD1 covers 8 bases. Germline values: CDR1 SNHLY, CDR2 FYNNEI. The V and J ends lost 5 bases and 4 bases, in that order; junction bases with no gene match: 7. This CDR3 is built from 14 residues. As DNA, the CDR3 is TGTGCCAGCAGTCGACAGGGGAACAGGTACGAGCAGTACTTC. Residues: CASSRQGNRYEQYF.

The chain has TRBV10-1 and TRBJ1-5, with a tentative D call TRBD1 (5 bases). The CDR3 runs 13 residues. Trimming pared 0 bases from V and 7 bases from J, leaving 7 bases between. Germline-derived CDR1 and CDR2 are WNHNN and SYGVQD (reference sequence). This chain's CDR3 is CASSESWGQPQHF. The CDR3 nucleotides read TGCGCCAGCAGTGAGTCTTGGGGCCAGCCCCAGCATTTT.

Comment on this clone: In the same sample, other DNA sequences code for this CDR3. The chain has TRBV27 and TRBJ2-1; 10 positions match TRBD1. This CDR3 spans 15 amino acids. V lost 5 bases and J lost 2; bases outside the gene matches: 3. Germline CDR1 is MNHEY and CDR2 is SMNVEV (reference sequence). The CDR3 nucleotides are TGTGCCAGCAGTCCAGACAGGGGGCCCTACAATGAGCAGTTCTTC. The encoded protein is CASSPDRGPYNEQFF.

This clone was recorded a few times. Other DNA sequences in this specimen translate into the identical CDR3. The V and J genes are TRBV19 and TRBJ2-3; 7 bases agree with TRBD1. Trimming took 3 bases from V and 6 from J; bases not matched to a gene: 6. This CDR3 comprises 14 residues. Per germline, CDR1 LNHDA and CDR2 SQIVND (reference sequence). This chain's CDR3 is CASSIGQVTDTQYF. Written as DNA, the CDR3 is TGTGCCAGTAGTATCGGACAGGTAACTGATACGCAGTATTTT.

The sample holds one count of this clone. The chain uses TRBV7-2 and TRBJ2-1; 12 bases map to TRBD1. From germline, CDR1 is SGHTA and CDR2 FQGNSA. V lost 5 bases and J lost 7; bases outside the gene matches: 9. The CDR3 spans 16 residues. CDR3 protein: CASSPQGTGGWNEQFF. CDR3 bases: TGTGCCAGCAGCCCACAGGGGACAGGGGGCTGGAATGAGCAGTTCTTC. Full variable domain (remainder filled in from reference TRBV7-2 and TRBJ2-1): GAGVSQSPSNKVTEKGKDVELRCDPISGHTALYWYRQSLGQGLEFLIYFQGNSAPDKSGLPSDRFSAERTGGSVSTLTIQRTQQEDSAVYLCASSPQGTGGWNEQFFGPGTRLTVL.

The genes are TRBV2 and TRBJ2-3, with D possibly being TRBD2 (6 bases). V lost 8 bases, J lost 1 base, and 10 bases lay in between. Germline CDR1 reads SNHLY; CDR2 reads FYNNEI. CDR3 length: 13 amino acids. CDR3 DNA: TGTGCCAGCCGGACGGGAGGCACAGATACGCAGTATTTT. Residues: CASRTGGTDTQYF.

The V call is TRBV6-5, the J call TRBJ2-5; 10 bases map to TRBD2. The V gene's germline CDR1 is MNHEY and CDR2 SVGAGI. After removal of 5 bases from V and 3 bases from J, the junction contained 6 bases not matched to a gene. CDR3 length: 15 amino acids. CDR3 DNA sequence: TGTGCCAGCAGTCACCATGGACTAGCGGAAGAGACCCAGTACTTC. Protein sequence: CASSHHGLAEETQYF.